The 31 T cell receptor beta chains reported below all come from one sample, sequenced in a study of CD8+ T cells in alopecia areata. Sequencing used cDNA as its template, made by extracting RNA and reverse transcribing it. The protocol was immunoSEQ multiplex PCR, while the TCRdb copy is restricted to in-frame clones and leaves out a portion. Observed in the sample are approximately 110,000 clones, none of them singletons. The sequenced sample was lesional skin. These receptors came from a C3H/HeJ mouse with alopecia areata. The mice in this strain carry MHC haplotype H2-k.

Details on this clone: These gene names are mouse names. The DNA ends 4 residues before the CDR3 does, and the rest of the CDR3 is filled in from the germline J gene. The chain is built from TRBV13-1 and TRBJ2-5, with no clear D. Trimming shortened V by 0 bases and J by 0 bases, and 8 bases separated the two germline ends. CDR1 and CDR2 (germline): NSHNY, SYGAGN. This CDR3 region has 15 residues. This CDR3 is CASSDAAPNQDTQYF. The part of the CDR3 DNA that was read is TGTGCCAGCAGTGATGCAGCCCCTAACCAAGAC.

With regard to this clone: The genes and germline here are from mouse. The read halts 4 residues ahead of the CDR3 end, with the missing end drawn from the germline J gene. V and J are TRBV13-1 and TRBJ1-1; D is possibly TRBD1 (6 bases). This CDR3 is built from 15 residues. V was cut by 3 bases and J by 0 bases, with 12 bases left in between. Germline assignment: CDR1 NSHNY and CDR2 SYGAGN. This CDR3 reads CASSATGTTNTEVFF. CDR3 bases read: TGTGCCAGCAGTGCAACCGGGACAACAAACACA.

This clone was recorded a few times. Gene names and germline refer to mouse. Sequencing ends 4 residues short of the CDR3 end; the germline J gene provides the rest. The gene calls are TRBV16 and TRBJ2-3; D is unclear. Trimming left V 0 bases short and J 0 bases short, with 7 bases between. CDR1 and CDR2 from the germline V gene are SGHSA and FRNQAP. The CDR3 contains 15 residues. Incomplete CDR3 DNA: TGTGCAAGCAGCTTAGACAACAGTAGTGCAGAA. It specifies CASSLDNSSAE. The CDR3 in full is CASSLDNSSAETLYF.

This clone appeared a few times. Gene and germline names: mouse. The CDR3 end is not reached by the read, which stops 4 residues before it; the germline J gene fills it in. V usage is TRBV13-3 and J usage is TRBJ2-2; 7 bases align to TRBD2. This CDR3 spans 14 amino acids. Germline V gene sequence: CDR1 NNHDY, CDR2 SYVADS. V was pared by 7 bases and J by 0 bases, with 3 bases of the junction left unmatched. CDR3 in amino acids: CASGGDANTGQLYF. CDR3 bases read: TGTGCCAGCGGGGGGGACGCAAACACCGGG.

Concerning this clone itself: Here the gene names and germline are mouse. The sequenced CDR3 bases are TGTGCCAGCAGAACAGGGATTGCAAATACA. Translation gives CASRTGIANT. The full CDR3 reads CASRTGIANTEVFF. The rearrangement links TRBV19 to TRBJ1-1, with a possible D match to TRBD1 (6 bases). The read gets to within 4 residues of the CDR3 end, and the germline J gene fills in the rest. The CDR3 runs to 14 residues. From germline, CDR1 is FNHDT and CDR2 SITEND (reference sequence).

The table lists this clone with many counts. The listed genes are named as in mouse. The read ends 4 residues before the CDR3 terminus; that terminus is restored from the germline J gene. The chain joins TRBV13-3 to TRBJ2-3, with a possible D match to TRBD2 (6 bases). CDR3 size: 14 residues. CDR1 NNHDY and CDR2 SYVADS come from the germline V gene. The CDR3 region is CASSDSSGVETLYF. The DNA read from the CDR3 is TGTGCCAGCAGTGACTCCTCTGGGGTAGAA.

This clone turned up a few times. Gene and germline names: mouse. Read sequence stops 4 residues before the CDR3 end, and the germline J gene provides the missing end. The genes are TRBV1 and TRBJ2-3; 9 positions agree with TRBD2. CDR1 is NSQYPW, CDR2 LRSPGD, per germline (reference sequence). The trim removed 1 base at V and 1 base at J, leaving 3 bases unmatched. CDR3 length: 16 amino acids. The CDR3 sequence is CTCSAVLGGGAETLYF. The part of the CDR3 DNA that was read is TGCACCTGCAGTGCAGTCCTGGGGGGGGGTGCAGAA.

With respect to this clone: Mouse gene names apply. The CDR3 end lies 4 residues beyond the end of the read and is filled in from the germline J gene. The rearrangement links TRBV19 to TRBJ2-1; 11 nucleotides agree with TRBD1. With V trimmed by 6 bases and J by 3 bases, 5 bases remained unmatched. This CDR3 contains 15 residues. CDR1 FNHDT and CDR2 SITEND come from the germline V gene (reference sequence). This CDR3 reads CASTSGTGGYAEQFF. CDR3 DNA, as far as it was read: TGTGCCAGCACCTCCGGGACAGGGGGCTATGCT.

To note about this clone: Any gene name here is a mouse gene name. The CDR3 end falls 4 residues outside the read, so it is completed with the germline J gene. The V gene is TRBV13-3, the J gene TRBJ2-2; tentatively, D is TRBD1 (5 bases). CDR3 length: 14 amino acids. The germline V gene has CDR1 NNHDY and CDR2 SYVADS. V was shortened by 6 bases and J by 1 base, with 10 bases between the two germline ends. CDR3 DNA, as far as it was read: TGTGCCAGCAAGGGCAGGGAAAACACCGGG. Its protein is CASKGRENTG. The complete CDR3 sequence is CASKGRENTGQLYF.

This clone was detected a few times. All gene names here are mouse names. The CDR3 end is not reached by the read, which stops 4 residues before it; the germline J gene fills it in. This chain joins TRBV17 and TRBJ2-2, with TRBD2 identical over 10 bases. This CDR3 is built from 15 residues. The germline V gene has CDR1 MNHDT and CDR2 YYDKIL. J gave up 5 bases and V 7 bases, and 7 bases lay outside the gene matches. CDR3 in amino acids: CASTSGTGATGQLYF. CDR3 bases read: TGTGCTAGCACCTCCGGGACTGGGGCGACCGGG. Supplemented by reference TRBV17 and TRBJ2-2, the full variable domain reads DTTVKQNPRYKLARVGKPVNLICSQTMNHDTMYWYQKKPNQAPKLLLFYYDKILNREADTFEKFQSSRPNNSFCSLYIGSAGLEYSAMYLCASTSGTGATGQLYFGEGSKLTVL.

A remark on this clone: Gene names and germline refer to mouse. Read sequence stops 4 residues before the CDR3 end, and the germline J gene provides the missing end. The V gene is TRBV13-3, the J gene TRBJ2-4, with 8 bases lining up with TRBD2. This CDR3 comprises 15 residues. CDR1 and CDR2 from the germline V gene are NNHDY and SYVADS. CDR3 bases read: TGTGCCAGCAGTGTTGACTGGGGAGGGAGGAAC. Translated, it gives CASSVDWGGRN. The entire CDR3 sequence reads CASSVDWGGRNTLYF.

This clone appeared a few times. Genes and germline come from the mouse. Read sequence stops 4 residues before the CDR3 end, and the germline J gene provides the missing end. The chain combines TRBV19 with TRBJ1-1; the D gene is possibly TRBD1 (5 bases). The V end was cut by 2 bases, the J end by 3 bases, with 11 bases between. The length of the CDR3 is 14 residues. Germline CDR1 FNHDT, CDR2 SITEND (reference sequence). The part of the CDR3 DNA that was read is TGTGCCAGCAGTATCCCCAGGGATGACACA. It specifies CASSIPRDDT. The full CDR3 is CASSIPRDDTEVFF. Full variable domain (outside the CDR3, taken from reference TRBV19 and TRBJ1-1): GGIITQTPKFLIGQEGQKLTLKCQQNFNHDTMYWYRQDSGKGLRLIYYSITENDLQKGDLSEGYDASREKKSSFSLTVTSAQKNEMAVFLCASSIPRDDTEVFFGKGTRLTVV.

Points on this clone: The protein here is the DNA translation, as the TCRdb protein differs from it at residue 11. A read error may be the cause here, since a much bigger clone is one base away. The germline and genes are mouse ones. The CDR3 end lies 3 residues beyond the end of the read and is filled in from the germline J gene. The rearrangement uses TRBV31 and TRBJ1-3; D possibly corresponds to TRBD1 (6 bases). V shed 3 bases and J shed 0 bases, with 9 bases lying between them. The CDR3 length is 14 residues. Germline-derived CDR1 and CDR2 are GKSSPN and SITVG. The CDR3 bases that were read are TGTGCCTGGAGGCGGACAGTTTCTGGAAATACG. It is translated as CAWRRTVSGNT. The entire CDR3 protein is CAWRRTVSGNTLYF.

This clone turned up a few times. Germline and genes here are mouse. The CDR3 goes on 4 residues after the read ends, and that part is filled in from the germline J gene. The chain recombines TRBV13-3 with TRBJ1-1; TRBD1 matches at 8 bases. Trimming at V came to 0 bases and at J to 1 base, leaving 2 bases not matched to a gene. Germline V gene sequence: CDR1 NNHDY, CDR2 SYVADS. The CDR3 totals 15 residues. The CDR3 sequence is CASSDVDRGNTEVFF. The CDR3 DNA, read in part, is TGTGCCAGCAGTGATGTCGACAGGGGAAACACA.

As to this clone: TCRdb lists a protein that is different at residue 12 from the translated DNA; the protein given here uses the DNA translation. Mouse gene names and germline throughout. Partial CDR3 DNA: TGTGCCAGCAGTATAGCGACAGCGACTGGAAATACG. Its translation is CASSIATATGNT. The CDR3 as a whole reads CASSIATATGNTLYF. The chain carries TRBV19 and TRBJ1-3, with D perhaps matching TRBD1 (5 bases). From the germline J gene comes the end of the CDR3, since the read stops 3 residues before it. The CDR3 has 15 residues. Germline CDR1 FNHDT, CDR2 SITEND (reference sequence). Deletions cut 0 bases from V and 2 bases from J, with 9 bases between.

Ten or more counts support this clone. The TCRdb protein and the DNA translation do not line up at residue 11; the protein shown here was made by translating the DNA. Genes here carry mouse names. With the read ending 3 residues before the CDR3 end, the germline J gene is used to fill in that end. This chain links TRBV13-3 with TRBJ1-6; TRBD1 matches 8 bases. TRBJ1-6 is an open reading frame whose function is uncertain. This CDR3 contains 14 residues. Trimming at V came to 7 bases and at J to 3 bases, leaving 3 bases not matched to a gene. Germline V gives CDR1 NNHDY, CDR2 SYVADS. This chain's CDR3 is CASSTGDYNSPLYF. The sequenced CDR3 bases are TGTGCCAGCTCGACAGGGGACTATAATTCGCCC.

This clone came up a few times. Genes and germline come from the mouse. The sequenced fragment ends 4 residues before the CDR3 boundary, so the rest is inferred from the germline J gene. The chain combines TRBV13-3 with TRBJ1-2; tentative D call: TRBD1 (5 bases). The germline V and J ends were trimmed by 0 bases and 4 bases, with 13 bases remaining between them. The CDR3 has 15 amino acids. CDR1 NNHDY and CDR2 SYVADS come from the germline V gene. The CDR3 loop reads CASSDELQEGSDYTF. CDR3 DNA (partial): TGTGCCAGCAGTGATGAACTACAGGAGGGCTCC.

Worth noting for this clone: Gene names are the mouse ones. From the germline J gene comes the end of the CDR3, since the read stops 4 residues before it. The chain carries TRBV19 and TRBJ1-1, with 8 bases that match TRBD1. The germline V gene has CDR1 FNHDT and CDR2 SITEND (reference sequence). The CDR3 extends over 14 amino acids. Trimming removed 5 bases from V and 3 bases from J; junction bases left unmatched: 6. CDR3 DNA (partial): TGTGCCAGCAGCCCAGGGGGCGGGGACACA. Translating gives CASSPGGGDT. The complete CDR3 reads CASSPGGGDTEVFF.

In the case of this clone: Gene and germline names: mouse. The read gets to within 4 residues of the CDR3 end, and the germline J gene fills in the rest. The chain uses TRBV13-3 and TRBJ1-1; D possibly corresponds to TRBD1 (5 bases). In germline, CDR1 is NNHDY, CDR2 SYVADS. The CDR3 contains 12 residues. The CDR3 region is CASSVDRTEVFF. CDR3 DNA, as far as it was read: TGTGCCAGCAGCGTCGACAGAACA.

In the case of this clone: The genes and germline here are from mouse. The observed sequence ends 4 residues before the CDR3 terminus, with the missing tail filled in from the germline J gene. The V and J genes are TRBV13-3 and TRBJ1-1; 10 positions match TRBD1. Germline assignment: CDR1 NNHDY and CDR2 SYVADS. V lost 0 bases and J lost 3; bases outside the gene matches: 5. The CDR3 runs to 16 residues. The part of the CDR3 DNA that was read is TGTGCCAGCAGTGATGCCTCCGGGACAGGGGACACA. Protein: CASSDASGTGDT. The full CDR3 protein is CASSDASGTGDTEVFF.

As regards this clone: Each gene name is a mouse one. Sequencing ends 4 residues short of the CDR3 end; the germline J gene provides the rest. The chain carries TRBV19 and TRBJ2-1; TRBD2 agrees at 11 bases. The germline CDR1 and CDR2 sequences are FNHDT and SITEND (reference sequence). The CDR3 is made up of 14 amino acids. The part of the CDR3 DNA that was read is TGTGCCAGCACCCCCGGGACTGGGGGTACT. The encoded protein is CASTPGTGGT. The full CDR3 sequence reads CASTPGTGGTEQFF.

Concerning this clone itself: Gene names and germline refer to mouse. The sequenced CDR3 bases are TGTGCCAGCAGTATGGGGGGGGTCCTCTCCTAT. Amino acids: CASSMGGVLSY. The entire CDR3 is CASSMGGVLSYEQYF. The gene calls are TRBV19 and TRBJ2-7; 7 nucleotides match TRBD2. The read stops 4 residues short of the end of the CDR3; the missing end is completed from the germline J gene. The CDR3 length is 15 residues. J gave up 0 bases and V 2 bases, and 5 bases lay outside the gene matches. From germline, CDR1 is FNHDT and CDR2 SITEND (reference sequence).

Regarding this clone: Each gene name is a mouse one. The read comes to an end 4 residues before the CDR3 does, leaving the germline J gene to fill in the end. The chain has TRBV1 and TRBJ2-3; 10 bases are a match to TRBD2. Germline V lookup: CDR1 NSQYPW, CDR2 LRSPGD (reference sequence). J lost 2 bases, V lost 1 base, and 6 bases had no gene match. This CDR3 region has 17 residues. The CDR3 reads CTCSAGLGGVDAETLYF. The part of the CDR3 DNA that was read is TGCACCTGCAGTGCAGGACTGGGGGGTGTAGATGCAGAA.

As regards this clone: Each gene name is a mouse one. The read terminates 4 residues before the CDR3 end, so the remaining end is supplied by the germline J gene. The rearrangement links TRBV13-1 to TRBJ1-4; 8 bases fit TRBD1. The V and J ends lost 1 base and 4 bases, in that order; junction bases with no gene match: 6. The CDR3 has 16 residues. Germline loops: CDR1 NSHNY, CDR2 SYGAGN. Here the CDR3 reads CASSDPTGTGNERLFF. CDR3 DNA (partial): TGTGCCAGCAGTGATCCTACCGGGACAGGCAACGAA.

This clone was seen a few times. Mouse germline and gene names are used. CDR3 DNA (partial): TGTGCCAGCAGTCCCTACTGGGGGCCGAGCTCCTAT. This sequence encodes CASSPYWGPSSY. The whole CDR3 sequence is CASSPYWGPSSYEQYF. The chain uses TRBV14 and TRBJ2-7, with TRBD2 identical over 8 bases. The read ends 4 residues early relative to the CDR3; the germline J gene fills the gap. The J segment lost 0 bases and the V segment lost 4 bases, leaving 9 bases of the junction unmatched. The CDR3 totals 16 residues. Per the germline V gene, CDR1 is SGHDT and CDR2 is FRDEAV.

Concerning this clone: The gene symbols are mouse symbols. The read terminates 4 residues before the CDR3 end, so the remaining end is supplied by the germline J gene. The chain joins TRBV19 to TRBJ2-5; 10 bases agree with TRBD2. The germline V gene has CDR1 FNHDT and CDR2 SITEND (reference sequence). The CDR3 loop spans 14 amino acids. The DNA read from the CDR3 is TGTGCCAGCAGTCAAGACTGGGGGGCGGAC. This sequence encodes CASSQDWGAD. The complete CDR3 sequence is CASSQDWGADTQYF.

This clone turned up a few times. Any gene name here is a mouse gene name. Read sequence stops 4 residues before the CDR3 end, and the germline J gene provides the missing end. V is TRBV13-1 and J is TRBJ2-3; 7 nucleotides align to TRBD1. V lost 2 bases, J lost 1 base, and 4 bases stayed unmatched. This CDR3 has 15 residues. The germline V gene encodes CDR1 NSHNY and CDR2 SYGAGN. Incomplete CDR3 DNA: TGTGCCAGCAGTGAAACAGGGGCGGGTGCAGAA. Translated: CASSETGAGAE. The CDR3 reads in full as CASSETGAGAETLYF.

This clone has a handful of counts. All gene names here are mouse names. The CDR3 is cut off 4 residues early in the read; its end comes from the germline J gene. The chain has TRBV13-3 and TRBJ1-4; D is unresolved. Trimming took off 0 bases at V and 0 bases at J, with 9 bases between the two ends. The CDR3 extends over 16 amino acids. Looked up from germline, CDR1 is NNHDY and CDR2 is SYVADS. The CDR3 reads CASSDGQVFSNERLFF. CDR3 DNA (partial): TGTGCCAGCAGTGATGGGCAGGTCTTTTCCAACGAA.

This clone has only a few counts. Genes and germline are mouse. The CDR3 end lies 4 residues beyond the end of the read and is filled in from the germline J gene. The V call is TRBV5, the J call TRBJ2-5; D call uncertain. Per germline, CDR1 LGHNA and CDR2 YNLKQL (reference sequence). The CDR3 has 13 amino acids. The part of the CDR3 DNA that was read is TGTGCCAGCAGCCAAGATTGGGAAGAC. The encoded protein is CASSQDWED. The complete CDR3 protein is CASSQDWEDTQYF.

This clone has only a few counts. Genes here carry mouse names. Read sequence stops 4 residues before the CDR3 end, and the germline J gene provides the missing end. This chain links TRBV1 with TRBJ1-1; D remains unclear. The V gene's germline CDR1 is NSQYPW and CDR2 LRSPGD (reference sequence). CDR3 length: 16 residues. Trimming left V 0 bases short and J 0 bases short, with 11 bases between. This CDR3 is CTCSAEDKNANTEVFF. The CDR3 DNA, read in part, is TGCACCTGCAGTGCAGAAGACAAAAATGCAAACACA. Full variable domain (outside the CDR3, taken from reference TRBV1 and TRBJ1-1): VTLLEQNPRWRLVPRGQAVNLRCILKNSQYPWMSWYQQDLQKQLQWLFTLRSPGDKEVKSLPGADYLATRVTDTELRLQVANMSQGRTLYCTCSAEDKNANTEVFFGKGTRLTVV.

This clone was observed at least ten times. Mouse gene names and germline throughout. The DNA ends 4 residues before the CDR3 does, and the rest of the CDR3 is filled in from the germline J gene. V is TRBV13-2 and J is TRBJ2-3, with 10 bases identical to TRBD2. The CDR3 has 16 residues. From germline, CDR1 is NNHNN and CDR2 SYGAGS (reference sequence). Trimming took 0 bases from V and 0 from J; bases not matched to a gene: 1. The sequenced part of the CDR3 DNA is TGTGCCAGCGGTGATGGACTGGGGGGTAGTGCAGAA. Its translation: CASGDGLGGSAE. The complete CDR3 sequence is CASGDGLGGSAETLYF.